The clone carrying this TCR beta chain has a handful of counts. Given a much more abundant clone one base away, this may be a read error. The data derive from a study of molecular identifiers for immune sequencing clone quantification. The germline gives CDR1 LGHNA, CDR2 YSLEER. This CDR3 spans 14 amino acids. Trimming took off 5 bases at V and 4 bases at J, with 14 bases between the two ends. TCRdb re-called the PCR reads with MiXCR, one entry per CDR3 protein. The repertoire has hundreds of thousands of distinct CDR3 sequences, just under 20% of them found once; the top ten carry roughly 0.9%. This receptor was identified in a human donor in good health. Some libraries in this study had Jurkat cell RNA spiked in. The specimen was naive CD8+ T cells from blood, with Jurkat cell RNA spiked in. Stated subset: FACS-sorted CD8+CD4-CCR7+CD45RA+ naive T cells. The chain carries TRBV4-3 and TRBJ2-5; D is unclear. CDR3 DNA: TGCGCCAGCAGCAGTACAGCGAACCTAGAGACCCAGTACTTC. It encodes CASSSTANLETQYF.